This T cell receptor (beta chain) was found in a study of shared clonotypes between healthy human individuals. Study-level points and caveats: Memory subsets generally showed smaller estimated richness than naive subsets did. Rarefaction indicated that sorted-subset sequencing remained incomplete although depth was large. Sampling was confined to blood; repertoires within tissues likely differ.

Subsets obtained from CD4+ cells comprised CD45RA+ naive and CD45RA-negative memory cells. Assay: immunoSEQ multiplex PCR; the TCRdb copy retains only in-frame clones and omits some. The repertoire holds 2 million to 2.5 million clones, almost 96% seen once, with about 0.13% in the top ten. CDR3 length: 15 residues. Looked up from germline, CDR1 is SGDLS and CDR2 is YYNGEE. Trimming pared 4 bases from V and 2 bases from J, leaving 13 bases between. This clone was observed a single time. Its antigen is as yet unknown. The chain uses TRBV9 and TRBJ1-3; D gene ambiguous. The TCR was taken from a man aged 18 to 29 in good health. Sequencing was done on a sample of naive CD4+ T cells sorted from blood. Subset indicated: CD45RA+ positively selected. CDR3 DNA sequence: TGTGCCAGCAGCACAGAGGGAAATACTGGAAACACCATATATTTT. This encodes CASSTEGNTGNTIYF. Looking up the rest from reference TRBV9 and TRBJ1-3 gives the full variable domain: DSGVTQTPKHLITATGQRVTLRCSPRSGDLSVYWYQQSLDQGLQFLIQYYNGEERAKGNILERFSAQQFPDLHSELNLSSLELGDSALYFCASSTEGNTGNTIYFGEGSWLTVV.